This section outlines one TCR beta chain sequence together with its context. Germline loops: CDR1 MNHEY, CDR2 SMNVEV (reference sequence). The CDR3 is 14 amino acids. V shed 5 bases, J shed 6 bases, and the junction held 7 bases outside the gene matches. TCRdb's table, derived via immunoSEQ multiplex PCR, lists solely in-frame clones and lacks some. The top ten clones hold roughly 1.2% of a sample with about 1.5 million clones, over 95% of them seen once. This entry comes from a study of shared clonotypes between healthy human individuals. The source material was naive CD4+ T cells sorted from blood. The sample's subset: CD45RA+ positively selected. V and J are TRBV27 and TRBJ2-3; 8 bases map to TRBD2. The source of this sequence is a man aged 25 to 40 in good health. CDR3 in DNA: TGTGCCAGCAGTGTAAATAGCGGGGTGGATACGCAGTATTTT. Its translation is CASSVNSGVDTQYF.